This passage covers 6 T cell receptor beta chains from one sample sequenced in a study of T cells in Graves' hyperthyroidism and ophthalmopathy. It was RNA transcripts that yielded the amplified TCR beta CDR3 regions. The TCR CDR3 was amplified in a first-round RT-PCR using the HTBI primer set. Each CDR3 protein gets one entry after TCRdb re-called the multiplex PCR reads with MiXCR. Of around 350,000 distinct CDR3 sequences in the sample, approximately 19% were seen once. The specimen sequenced was blood. These receptors were collected from a young woman with Graves' hyperthyroidism.

A few counts support this clonotype. V usage is TRBV6-2 or TRBV6-3 and J usage is TRBJ2-7, with D possibly matching TRBD1 (5 bases). Trimming took off 0 bases at V and 1 base at J, with 10 bases between the two ends. CDR1 and CDR2 (germline): MNHEY, SVGEGT. The CDR3 is 15 residues long. The CDR3 DNA follows: TGTGCCAGCAGTTACTCAGGGGAAGGATCCTACGAGCAGTACTTC. Translation: CASSYSGEGSYEQYF.

Many counts were recorded for this clonotype. The chain couples TRBV6-1 to TRBJ1-2; 7 bases are shared with TRBD1. This CDR3 region has 14 residues. Germline trimming cut 6 bases from V and 6 bases from J; bases unmatched to any gene: 10. The germline V gene has CDR1 MNHNS and CDR2 SASEGT. The CDR3 region has the DNA TGTGCCAGCAGCCCACTGACAGGGAACCATGGCTACACCTTC. This translates into CASSPLTGNHGYTF.

The chain couples TRBV20-1 to TRBJ2-5, with D tentatively TRBD2 (6 bases). The CDR3 extends over 16 amino acids. Trimming stripped 6 bases from V and 3 bases from J, with 23 bases between. Germline V gives CDR1 DFQATT, CDR2 SNEGSKA (reference sequence). The DNA for the CDR3 is TGCAGTGCCCAGGACTATTTTTATCGAATGAAAGAGACCCAGTACTTC. It specifies CSAQDYFYRMKETQYF.

The chain joins TRBV6-2 or TRBV6-3 to TRBJ2-7; 12 bases fit TRBD2. This CDR3 has 15 residues. After removal of 5 bases from V and 2 bases from J, the junction contained 4 bases not matched to a gene. In germline, CDR1 is MNHEY, CDR2 SVGEGT. Here the CDR3 DNA reads TGTGCCAGCAGTCGACTAGCGGGGGTCCCCTACGAGCAGTACTTC. Translation: CASSRLAGVPYEQYF.

This clonotype was seen at least ten times. The gene calls are TRBV28 and TRBJ1-1, with D possibly matching TRBD1 (5 bases). Germline CDR1 is MDHEN and CDR2 is SYDVKM. This CDR3 has 15 amino acids. The ends were cut back, 3 bases at V and 6 bases at J, with 17 bases in the middle. The CDR3 is CASSLAARVEAEAFF. CDR3 in DNA: TGTGCCAGCAGTTTGGCCGCCAGGGTAGAGGCTGAAGCTTTCTTT.

In this sample, this clonotype turned up many times. V gene TRBV20-1 combines with J gene TRBJ2-7; D not resolved. The length of the CDR3 is 14 residues. V shed 0 bases and J shed 2 bases, with 11 bases lying between them. The germline V gene encodes CDR1 DFQATT and CDR2 SNEGSKA (reference sequence). The chain's CDR3 is CSARDPGWAYEQYF. As DNA, the CDR3 is TGCAGTGCTAGAGATCCCGGGTGGGCCTACGAGCAGTACTTC.